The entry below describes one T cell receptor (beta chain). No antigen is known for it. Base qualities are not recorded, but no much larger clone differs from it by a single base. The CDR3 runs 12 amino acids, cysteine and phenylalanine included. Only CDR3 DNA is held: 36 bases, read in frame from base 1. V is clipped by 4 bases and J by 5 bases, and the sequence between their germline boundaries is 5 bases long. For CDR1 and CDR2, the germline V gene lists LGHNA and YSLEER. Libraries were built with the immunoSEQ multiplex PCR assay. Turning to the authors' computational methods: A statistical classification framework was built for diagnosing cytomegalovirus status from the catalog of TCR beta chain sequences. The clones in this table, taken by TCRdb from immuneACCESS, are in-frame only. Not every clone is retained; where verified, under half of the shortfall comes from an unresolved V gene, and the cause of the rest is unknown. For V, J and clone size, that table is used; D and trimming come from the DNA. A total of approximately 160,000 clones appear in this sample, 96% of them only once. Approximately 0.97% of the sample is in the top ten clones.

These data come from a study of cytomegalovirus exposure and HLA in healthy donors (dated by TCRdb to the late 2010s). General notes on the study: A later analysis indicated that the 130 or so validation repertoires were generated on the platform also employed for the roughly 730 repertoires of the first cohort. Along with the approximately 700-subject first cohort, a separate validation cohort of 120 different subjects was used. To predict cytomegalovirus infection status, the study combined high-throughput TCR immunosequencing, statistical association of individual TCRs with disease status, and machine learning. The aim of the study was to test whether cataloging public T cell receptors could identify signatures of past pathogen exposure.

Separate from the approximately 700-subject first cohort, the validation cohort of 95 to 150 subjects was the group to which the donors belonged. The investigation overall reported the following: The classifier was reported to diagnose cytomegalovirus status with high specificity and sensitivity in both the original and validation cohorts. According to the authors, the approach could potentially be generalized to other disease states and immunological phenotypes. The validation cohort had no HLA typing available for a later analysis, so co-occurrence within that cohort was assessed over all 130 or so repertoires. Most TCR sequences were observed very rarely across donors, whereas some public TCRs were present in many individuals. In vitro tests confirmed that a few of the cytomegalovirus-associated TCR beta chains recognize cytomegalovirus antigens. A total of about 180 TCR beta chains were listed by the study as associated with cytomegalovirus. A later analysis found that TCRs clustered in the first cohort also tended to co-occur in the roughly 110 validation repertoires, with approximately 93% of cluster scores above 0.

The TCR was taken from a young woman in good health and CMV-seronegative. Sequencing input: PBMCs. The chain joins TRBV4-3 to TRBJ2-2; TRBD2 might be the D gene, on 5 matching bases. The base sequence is TGCGCCAGCAGCCCGGGGACCGGGGAGCTGTTTTTT. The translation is CASSPGTGELFF.